Listed here are 6 T cell receptor beta chains from one sample, sequenced in a study of naive and memory T cell subsets. General study results and limits: Naive repertoires, especially CD8, held a few larger clonotypes, possibly memory cells re-expressing CD45RA.

These receptors are not linked to any known antigen. An equimolar mix of two oligonucleotides served as the beta constant-region primer for TRBC1 and TRBC2. Four rounds of PCR amplified the ligated cDNA using nested alpha and beta constant-region primers plus SP2. TCRdb redid the calling of the UMI-ligation and nested PCR reads with MiXCR, one entry per CDR3 protein. The sample has over 110,000 distinct CDR3 sequences, 15% to 20% seen once. The specimen was naive CD8+ T cells from blood. The receptors come from a human donor in good health.

This clonotype was recorded many times. V usage is TRBV27 and J usage is TRBJ1-1; 7 nucleotides agree with TRBD1. Germline V gene data show CDR1 as MNHEY and CDR2 as SMNVEV (reference sequence). V was pared by 4 bases and J by 2 bases, with 1 base of the junction left unmatched. This CDR3 spans 13 amino acids. This CDR3 is CASSWDSNTEAFF. CDR3 sequence (DNA): TGTGCCAGCAGTTGGGACAGCAACACTGAAGCTTTCTTT.

This clonotype was seen more than once but under ten times. The chain recombines TRBV20-1 with TRBJ2-1; TRBD2 agrees at 10 bases. CDR3 length: 16 residues. Germline trimming cut 3 bases from V and 0 bases from J; bases unmatched to any gene: 5. Germline V CDR1 and CDR2: DFQATT, SNEGSKA (reference sequence). CDR3 coding DNA: TGCAGTGCTAGTTCGGCTAGCGGGAGCTCCTACAATGAGCAGTTCTTC. It encodes CSASSASGSSYNEQFF.

This clonotype was detected only a few times. The chain employs TRBV7-2 and TRBJ2-3; D may be TRBD2 (6 bases). Germline CDR1 reads SGHTA; CDR2 reads FQGNSA. There are 16 residues in the CDR3. Between the trimmed V and J ends, which lost 1 base and 3 bases, there was a span of 14 bases. DNA for the CDR3: TGTGCCAGCAGCTTAGATACAGCGGGTTCGACAGATACGCAGTATTTT. Encoded protein: CASSLDTAGSTDTQYF.

At least ten counts were recorded for this clonotype. The CDR3: CASSLAGDSYNEQFF. CDR3 sequence (DNA): TGTGCCAGCAGCTTAGCGGGAGACTCCTACAATGAGCAGTTCTTC. The gene calls are TRBV6-4 and TRBJ2-1; 9 bases align to TRBD2. This CDR3 is built from 15 residues. The ends lost 6 bases at V and 0 bases at J; junction bases unmatched: 3. The germline V gene encodes CDR1 MRHNA and CDR2 SNTAGT.

V gene TRBV29-1 combines with J gene TRBJ2-7; D could derive from TRBD1 or TRBD2 (5 bases each). Per germline, CDR1 SQVTM and CDR2 ANQGSEA. Trimming removed 0 bases at V and 5 bases at J, with 17 bases between. CDR3 length equals 15 residues. The CDR3 coding sequence is TGCAGCGTTGAAGACCCTCGGTCAGGGAGCCACGAGCAGTACTTC. This encodes CSVEDPRSGSHEQYF.

The table lists this clonotype with a few counts. The CDR3, as DNA: TGCAGCGTTGAAGAGGATTCTAGCGGGAGGGCCTCTGGGGCCAACGTCCTGACTTTC. It translates to CSVEEDSSGRASGANVLTF. V is TRBV29-1 and J is TRBJ2-6; 12 positions match TRBD2. The CDR3 contains 19 residues. Germline V lookup: CDR1 SQVTM, CDR2 ANQGSEA. V lost 0 bases to trimming and J lost 0 bases; unmatched junction nucleotides: 6.